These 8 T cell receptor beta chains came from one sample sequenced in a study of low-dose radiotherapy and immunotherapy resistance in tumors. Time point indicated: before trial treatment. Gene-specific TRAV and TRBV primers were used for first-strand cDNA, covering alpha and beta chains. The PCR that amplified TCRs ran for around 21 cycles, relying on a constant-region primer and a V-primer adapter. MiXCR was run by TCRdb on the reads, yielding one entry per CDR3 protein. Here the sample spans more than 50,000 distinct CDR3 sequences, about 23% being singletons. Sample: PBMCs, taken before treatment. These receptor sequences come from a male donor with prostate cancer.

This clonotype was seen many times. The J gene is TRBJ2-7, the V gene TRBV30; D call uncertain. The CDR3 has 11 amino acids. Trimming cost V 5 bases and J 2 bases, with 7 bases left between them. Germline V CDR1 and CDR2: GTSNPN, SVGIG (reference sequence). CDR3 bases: TGTGCCTGGGGCGACACCTACGAGCAGTACTTC. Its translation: CAWGDTYEQYF.

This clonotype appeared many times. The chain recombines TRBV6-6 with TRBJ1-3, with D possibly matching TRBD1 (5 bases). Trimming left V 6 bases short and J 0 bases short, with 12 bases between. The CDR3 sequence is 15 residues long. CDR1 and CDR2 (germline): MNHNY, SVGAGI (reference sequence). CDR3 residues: CASSQGPYSGNTIYF. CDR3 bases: TGTGCCAGCAGCCAGGGACCTTACTCTGGAAACACCATATATTTT.

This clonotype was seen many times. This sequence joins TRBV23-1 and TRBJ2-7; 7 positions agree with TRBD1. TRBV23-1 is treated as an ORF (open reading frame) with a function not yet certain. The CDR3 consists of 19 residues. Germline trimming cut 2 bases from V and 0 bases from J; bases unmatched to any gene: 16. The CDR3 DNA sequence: TGCGCCAGCAGTCAAGTCCGGGACAGATATATGTGGAGCTCCTACGAGCAGTACTTC. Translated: CASSQVRDRYMWSSYEQYF.

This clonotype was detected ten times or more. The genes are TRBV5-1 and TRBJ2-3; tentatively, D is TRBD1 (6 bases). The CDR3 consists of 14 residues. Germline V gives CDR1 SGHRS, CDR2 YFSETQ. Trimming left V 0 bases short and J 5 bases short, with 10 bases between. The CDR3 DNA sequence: TGCGCCAGCAGCTTGGGGGGGCAACGAGATACGCAGTATTTT. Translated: CASSLGGQRDTQYF.

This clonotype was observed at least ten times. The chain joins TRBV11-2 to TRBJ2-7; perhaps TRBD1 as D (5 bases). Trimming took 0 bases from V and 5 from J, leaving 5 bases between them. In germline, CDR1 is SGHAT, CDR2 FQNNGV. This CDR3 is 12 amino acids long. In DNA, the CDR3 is TGTGCCAGCAGCTTAGACAGGGACGAGCAGTACTTC. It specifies CASSLDRDEQYF.

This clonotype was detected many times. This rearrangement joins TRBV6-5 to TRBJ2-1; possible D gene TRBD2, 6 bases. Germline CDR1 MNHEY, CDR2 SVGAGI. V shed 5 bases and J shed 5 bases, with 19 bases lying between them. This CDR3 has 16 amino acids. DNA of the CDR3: TGTGCCAGCAGTGACCTCGGCGGGGTCGTTCACAATGAGCAGTTCTTC. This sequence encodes CASSDLGGVVHNEQFF.

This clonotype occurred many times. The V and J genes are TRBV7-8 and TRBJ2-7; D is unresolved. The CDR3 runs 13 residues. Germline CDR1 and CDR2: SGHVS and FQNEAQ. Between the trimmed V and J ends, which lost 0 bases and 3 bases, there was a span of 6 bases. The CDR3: CASSLALYYEQYF. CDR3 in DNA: TGTGCCAGCAGCTTAGCTTTATACTACGAGCAGTACTTC. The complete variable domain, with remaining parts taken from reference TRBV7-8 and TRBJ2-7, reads GAGVSQSPRYKVAKRGQDVALRCDPISGHVSLFWYQQALGQGPEFLTYFQNEAQLDKSGLPSDRFFAERPEGSVSTLKIQRTQQEDSAVYLCASSLALYYEQYFGPGTRLTVT.

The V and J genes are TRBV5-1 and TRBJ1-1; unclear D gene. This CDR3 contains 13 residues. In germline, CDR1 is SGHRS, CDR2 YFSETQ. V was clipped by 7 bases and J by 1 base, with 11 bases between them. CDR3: CASSVKQNTEAFF. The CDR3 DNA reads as TGCGCCAGCTCGGTGAAGCAGAACACTGAAGCTTTCTTT.